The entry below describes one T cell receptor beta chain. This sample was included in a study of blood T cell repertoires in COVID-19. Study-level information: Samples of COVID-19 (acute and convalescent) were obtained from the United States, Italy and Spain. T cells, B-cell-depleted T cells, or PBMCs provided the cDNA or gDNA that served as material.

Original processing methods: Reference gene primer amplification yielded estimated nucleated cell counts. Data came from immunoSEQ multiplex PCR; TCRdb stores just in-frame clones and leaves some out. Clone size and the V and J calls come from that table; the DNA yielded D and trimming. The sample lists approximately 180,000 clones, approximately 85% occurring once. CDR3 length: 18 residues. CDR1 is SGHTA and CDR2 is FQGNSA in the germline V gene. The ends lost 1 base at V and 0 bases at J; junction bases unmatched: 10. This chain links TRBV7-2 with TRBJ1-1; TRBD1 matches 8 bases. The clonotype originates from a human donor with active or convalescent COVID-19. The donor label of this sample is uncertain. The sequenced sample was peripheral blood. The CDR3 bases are TGTGCCAGCAGCTTAGTAGTGATCACGGGACAGGTGAACACTGAAGCTTTCTTT. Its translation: CASSLVVITGQVNTEAFF. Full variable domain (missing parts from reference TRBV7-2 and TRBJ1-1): GAGVSQSPSNKVTEKGKDVELRCDPISGHTALYWYRQSLGQGLEFLIYFQGNSAPDKSGLPSDRFSAERTGGSVSTLTIQRTQQEDSAVYLCASSLVVITGQVNTEAFFGQGTRLTVV.